The rows below give T cell receptor beta chains drawn from one sample of a study of blood T cells in healthy people across ages. In TCRdb, the 5' RACE reads were re-called with MiXCR into one record per CDR3 protein. Of approximately 850,000 distinct CDR3 sequences listed, 58% are singletons. Material for sequencing was blood. Source of these receptors: a man aged 25-40 years in good health. The CDR3 runs from the conserved cysteine through the conserved F or W. The D gene is left open where the match is weak. Expanded clones are given a class, and other clones once, few, many or no size at all.

>NA|TRBD2|TRBJ2-2|TRBV20-1
CSASPAGDWTGELFF
TGCAGTGCTTCACCAGCGGGAGATTGGACCGGGGAGCTGTTTTTT
>few|NA|TRBJ2-2|TRBV5-6
CASSLRSGTNTGELFF
TGTGCCAGCAGCTTACGCAGCGGGACAAACACCGGGGAGCTGTTTTTT
>few|TRBD1|TRBJ2-7|TRBV18
CASSPGQATYEQYF
TGTGCCAGCTCACCTGGACAGGCTACCTACGAGCAGTACTTC
>NA|NA|TRBJ2-5|TRBV20-1
CSARPPSGGLQETQYF
TGCAGTGCTAGGCCCCCTTCGGGGGGCCTACAAGAGACCCAGTACTTC
>few|NA|TRBJ1-2|TRBV11-2
CASSRGVTNYGYTF
TGTGCCAGCAGCCGGGGGGTCACTAACTATGGCTACACCTTC
>NA|NA|TRBJ2-1|TRBV29-1
CSVRLNYNEQFF
TGCAGCGTGAGATTGAACTACAATGAGCAGTTCTTC
>few|NA|TRBJ2-3|TRBV10-3
CAIRETTPGTDTQYF
TGTGCCATCAGGGAAACGACCCCGGGCACAGATACGCAGTATTTT
>few|NA|TRBJ2-3|TRBV3-1
CASSARGTQYF
TGTGCCAGCAGCGCCCGGGGAACGCAGTATTTT
>NA|NA|TRBJ1-5|TRBV7-2
CASSVVYGINQPQHF
TGTGCCAGCAGCGTCGTGTACGGGATAAATCAGCCCCAGCATTTT
>NA|NA|TRBJ2-7|TRBV28
CASSQTSYNEQYF
TGTGCCAGCAGTCAAACCTCCTACAATGAGCAGTACTTC
>NA|TRBD1|TRBJ2-7|TRBV6-2/TRBV6-3
CASSYSPGTGYEYEQYF
TGTGCCAGCAGTTACTCGCCCGGGACAGGGTATGAATACGAGCAGTACTTC
>many|TRBD2|TRBJ2-7|TRBV29-1
CSVEYSGGPYEQYF
TGCAGCGTTGAATACAGCGGGGGCCCCTACGAGCAGTACTTC
>NA|TRBD2|TRBJ2-3|TRBV3-1
CASSQELAGNTDTQYF
TGTGCCAGCAGCCAAGAACTAGCGGGGAACACAGATACGCAGTATTTT